This T cell receptor (beta chain) appears in the sequencing data of a study of shared clonotypes between healthy human individuals (dated by TCRdb to about 2020). Concerning the study at large: The cohort comprised two women and three men aged 18 to 49 years. Between about 0.94 and 8.9 billion PBMCs per donor were obtained by leukapheresis. Per donor, three plates each were used for CD4 naive and CD4 memory, two for CD8 naive, and one for CD8 memory. Libraries were prepared and TCR repertoires were sequenced by different laboratories using diverse techniques, in order to increase sequencing depth and limit assay-specific biases. Blood TCR repertoires of roughly five healthy adults were deeply sequenced to estimate repertoire size and the extent of clonotype sharing between individuals.

CD8 naive samples were obtained by positive selection for CCR7 among CD45RO-negative cells, yielding a CD45RA+CCR7+ population from which TemRA cells were excluded. Healthy HIV-negative adults with no recently reported acute infections or vaccinations were included as donors. Every donor was a Caucasian adult living in Nashville, Tennessee, USA. Blood was collected by leukapheresis, and PBMCs were isolated by Ficoll-Histopaque density gradient centrifugation and then cryopreserved in liquid nitrogen vapor phase. Analytical flow cytometry was used to check the purity and quantity of each magnetically sorted T cell population. Each sorted fraction had its genomic DNA isolated and then quantified by UV absorbance on a Nanodrop 2000c. V was cut back by 5 bases and J by 0 bases, leaving a gap of 16 bases between them. CDR1 and CDR2 are drawn from the germline V gene: SGHAT, FQNNGV. Taken from cysteine to phenylalanine, the CDR3 has 16 residues. Only the CDR3 DNA is retained, 48 bases long and in frame from the first base.

TCR CDR3 regions were amplified from genomic DNA by multiplex PCR using the deep immunoSEQ assay. Extracted genomic DNA from each cell subset was distributed evenly across all wells of several immunoSEQ 96-well plates, and each plate was treated as a replicate. Each replicate PCR for sorted subsets received about 180 ng genomic DNA, equal to about 30,000 T cell genomes. Purified libraries were quantified with a Qubit 3.0 fluorometer, sized on a Bioanalyzer 2100, and re-quantified with the KAPA Library Quantification kit. A separate single-read 150-cycle Illumina NextSeq 550 flow cell was used to sequence each immunoSEQ 96-well plate. The authors' analysis ran thus. Because only junctional sequences without quality scores were contained in the immunoSEQ output, filtering matching that applied to full-length reads could not be performed. To assign V/J genes and CDR3, sequences were annotated using PyIR, a Python wrapper for IgBLAST v1.9, with IMGT germline references. Reads were filtered out if the reads had weak V/J assignments (E-value above 1e-6), no CDR3, stop codons, out-of-frame junctions, or ambiguous translated residues. V3J clonotypes were defined by identical inferred V gene, J gene, and CDR3 amino acid sequence. To compute the percentage overlap between repertoires, the number of shared unique clonotypes was divided by the size of the smaller repertoire. Repertoire richness was assessed with RTK rarefaction, the Chao1 estimator, and Recon v2.1 estimates of unobserved clonotypes. Generation probabilities were computed with OLGA for all TCRbeta clonotypes obtained by the gDNA method from four donors. In its TCRdb copy, this immuneACCESS table keeps in-frame sequences only and misses some clones. Where compared with another copy, unresolved V genes explain less than half of these, and the others have no known cause. V and J calls and clone size come straight from that table; D and trimming were deduced from the DNA. The sample table records millions of clones; about 92% of these occur just once. In total, the top ten clones hold approximately 1.7% of the sample.

The paper's findings and limits, for the study overall: Pairwise subsampling led to the expectation that sequencing depth would affect the degree of clonotype sharing among donors. Because the study included a small number of donors, the genetic and exposure-history diversity represented was limited. Sharing across four donors was observed for approximately 5% of naive CD4, over 3% of naive CD8, roughly 2.4% of memory CD4, and roughly 0.4% of memory CD8 clonotypes. Compared with non-shared clonotypes, the clonotypes found in all four sorted-subset donors had higher generation probabilities. Only blood was sampled, and tissue TCR repertoires likely differ from those in blood. Naive subsets generally had larger estimated clonotype richness than memory subsets did. Even with the large sequencing depth, rarefaction of the sorted-subset datasets indicated that sequencing was incomplete.

A word on this clone: Its cognate antigen has yet to be identified. Within one base of it there is no much larger clone, and no base qualities were kept.

The chain is assembled from TRBV11-2 and TRBJ1-1; no D gene is confidently identified. Sequencing was performed on naive CD8+ T cells from PBMCs. The cell subset or site label, read with the paper, signifies: CD45RA+CCR7+. The origin of this receptor is a man aged 18 to 30 in good health. Some clones in this sample may be carry-over from other donors' samples. CDR3 protein: CASSEPGKRVNTEAFF. The base sequence is TGTGCCAGCAGCGAACCGGGAAAAAGAGTGAACACTGAAGCTTTCTTT.